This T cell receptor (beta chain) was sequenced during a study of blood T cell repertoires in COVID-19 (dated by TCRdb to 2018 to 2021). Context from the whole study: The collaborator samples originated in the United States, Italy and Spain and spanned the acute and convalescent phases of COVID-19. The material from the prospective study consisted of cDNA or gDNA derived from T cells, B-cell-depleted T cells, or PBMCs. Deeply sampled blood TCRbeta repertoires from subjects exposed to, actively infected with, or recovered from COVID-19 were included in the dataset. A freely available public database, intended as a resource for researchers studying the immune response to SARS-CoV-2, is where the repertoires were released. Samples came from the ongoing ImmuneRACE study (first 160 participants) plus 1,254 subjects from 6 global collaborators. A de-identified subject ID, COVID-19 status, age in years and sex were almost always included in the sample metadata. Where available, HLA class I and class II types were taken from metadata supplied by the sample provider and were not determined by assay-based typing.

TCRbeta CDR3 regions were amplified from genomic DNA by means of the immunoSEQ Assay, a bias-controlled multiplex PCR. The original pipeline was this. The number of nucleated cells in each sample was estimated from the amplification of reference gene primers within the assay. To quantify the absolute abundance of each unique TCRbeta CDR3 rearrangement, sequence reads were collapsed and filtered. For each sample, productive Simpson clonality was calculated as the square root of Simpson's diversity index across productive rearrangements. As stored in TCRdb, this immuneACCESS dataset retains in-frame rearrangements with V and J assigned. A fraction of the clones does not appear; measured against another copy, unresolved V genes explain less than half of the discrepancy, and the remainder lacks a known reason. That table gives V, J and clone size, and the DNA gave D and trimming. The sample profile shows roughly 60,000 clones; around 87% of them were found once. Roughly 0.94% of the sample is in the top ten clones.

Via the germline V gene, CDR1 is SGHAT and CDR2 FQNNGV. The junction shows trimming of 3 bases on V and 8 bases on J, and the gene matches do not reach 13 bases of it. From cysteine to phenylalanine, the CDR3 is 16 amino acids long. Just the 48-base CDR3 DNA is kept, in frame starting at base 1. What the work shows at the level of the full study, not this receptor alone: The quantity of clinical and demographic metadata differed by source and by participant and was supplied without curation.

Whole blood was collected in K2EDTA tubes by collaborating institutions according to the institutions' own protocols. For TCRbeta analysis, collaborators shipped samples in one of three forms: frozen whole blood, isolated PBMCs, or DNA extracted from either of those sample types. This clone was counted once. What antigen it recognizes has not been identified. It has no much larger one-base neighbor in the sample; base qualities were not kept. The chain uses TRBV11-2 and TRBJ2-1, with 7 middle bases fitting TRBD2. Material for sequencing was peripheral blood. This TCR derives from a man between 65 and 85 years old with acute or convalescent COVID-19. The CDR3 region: CASSLSSGVRGDEQFF. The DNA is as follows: TGTGCCAGCAGCTTGAGCAGCGGGGTCCGAGGGGATGAGCAGTTCTTC.